This TCR beta chain was recorded in a study of T cell responses to AZD1222 COVID-19 vaccine. V dropped 0 bases and J dropped 6 bases, with 5 bases sitting between them. The CDR3 spans 12 residues. Per the germline V gene, CDR1 is KGHSH and CDR2 is LQKENI. This table comes from immunoSEQ multiplex PCR, and its TCRdb copy is limited to in-frame clones, with some not included. The data hold some 110,000 clones, with about 92% observed a single time. The rearrangement links TRBV18 to TRBJ2-5; D gene uncertain. The sequence was collected from an adult in good health. Sample: peripheral blood, taken on day 0 of AZD1222 vaccination. The CDR3 loop is CASSPPTKTQYF. DNA of the CDR3: TGTGCCAGCTCACCACCCACGAAGACCCAGTACTTC.